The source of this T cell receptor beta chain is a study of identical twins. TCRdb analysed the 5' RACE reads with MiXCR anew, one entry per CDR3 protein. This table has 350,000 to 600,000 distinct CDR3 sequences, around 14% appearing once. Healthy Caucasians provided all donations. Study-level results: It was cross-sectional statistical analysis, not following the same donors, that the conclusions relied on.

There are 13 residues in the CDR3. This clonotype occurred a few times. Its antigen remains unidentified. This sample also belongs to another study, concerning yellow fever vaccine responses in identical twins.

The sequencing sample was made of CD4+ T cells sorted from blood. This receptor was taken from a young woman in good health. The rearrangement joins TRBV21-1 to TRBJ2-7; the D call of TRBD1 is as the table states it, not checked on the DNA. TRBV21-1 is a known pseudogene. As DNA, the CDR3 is TGTGCCAGCCGACAGGGGGAATTCTACGAGCAGTACTTC. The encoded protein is CASRQGEFYEQYF.